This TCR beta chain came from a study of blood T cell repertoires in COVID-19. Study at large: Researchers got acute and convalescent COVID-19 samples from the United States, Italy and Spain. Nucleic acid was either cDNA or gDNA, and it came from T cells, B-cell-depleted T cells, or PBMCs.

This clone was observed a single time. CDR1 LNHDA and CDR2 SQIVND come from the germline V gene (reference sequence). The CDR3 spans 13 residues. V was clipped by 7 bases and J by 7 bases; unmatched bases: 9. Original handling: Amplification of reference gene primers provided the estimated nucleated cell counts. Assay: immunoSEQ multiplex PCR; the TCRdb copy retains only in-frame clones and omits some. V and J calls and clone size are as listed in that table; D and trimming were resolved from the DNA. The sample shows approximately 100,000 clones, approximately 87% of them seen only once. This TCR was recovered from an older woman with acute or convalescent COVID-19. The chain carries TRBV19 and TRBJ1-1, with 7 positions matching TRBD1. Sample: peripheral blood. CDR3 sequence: CASNRDRTYEAFF. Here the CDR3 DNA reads TGTGCCAGTAATCGGGACAGAACATATGAAGCTTTCTTT.